This is a list of T cell receptor beta chains from one sample in a study of T cell responses to AZD1222 COVID-19 vaccine. Only in-frame clones appear in the TCRdb table, and some are missing; sequencing was by immunoSEQ multiplex PCR. Among some 150,000 clones listed, around 92% were seen once. Specimen: peripheral blood, collected on day 0 of AZD1222 vaccination. The receptors were sampled from an adult in good health. CDR3s include the opening cysteine and the closing phenylalanine or tryptophan. The order of the fields is J gene, clone size, V gene, D gene, CDR3 DNA, CDR3 protein. D genes are given only for firm matches. The listing skips clone size in some rows; elsewhere it reads once, few, many or a size class.

TRBJ2-5	once	TRBV6-2/TRBV6-3	.	TGTGCCAGCAGTTACTCGGAGAGCGGCGGGGAGACCCAGTACTTC	CASSYSESGGETQYF
TRBJ2-1	.	TRBV4-3	.	TGCGCCAGCAGCCAATCCCGGACTGGCAATGAGCAGTTCTTC	CASSQSRTGNEQFF
TRBJ1-4	.	TRBV5-1	.	TGCGCCAGCAGCTTGTCTTCTCGGAATGAAAAACTGTTTTTT	CASSLSSRNEKLFF
TRBJ2-1	.	TRBV5-6	TRBD2	TGTGCCAGCAGCTTGGGACTAGCGGGTTACAATGAGCAGTTCTTC	CASSLGLAGYNEQFF
TRBJ1-2	once	TRBV5-1	TRBD1	TGCGCCAGCAGCTTGGCAGGGGGCGGCTATGGCTACACCTTC	CASSLAGGGYGYTF
TRBJ2-1	.	TRBV4-3	TRBD2	TGCGCCAGCAGCCCCGCGTACCCCAGCGGGGGGACCAATTACAATGAGCAGTTCTTC	CASSPAYPSGGTNYNEQFF
TRBJ2-5	.	TRBV4-3	TRBD1	TGCGCCAGCAGCCCTTTCGGGACAGGGGATGAGACCCAGTACTTC	CASSPFGTGDETQYF
TRBJ1-4	.	TRBV2	.	TGTGCCAGCAGTGATTGGCAGACAACTAATGAAAAACTGTTTTTT	CASSDWQTTNEKLFF
TRBJ2-2	.	TRBV11-2	TRBD1	TGTGCCAGCAGCTTCATTTGGGACCCGACAGGGCACACCGGGGAGCTGTTTTTT	CASSFIWDPTGHTGELFF
TRBJ2-2	.	TRBV6-6	TRBD2	TGTGCCAGCAGTCCTGACCCCCGGACTAGCCATTCCCCCACCGGGGAGCTGTTTTTT	CASSPDPRTSHSPTGELFF
TRBJ1-1	.	TRBV25-1	.	TGTGCCAGTGGGCGGCGAGGGGACACTGAAGCTTTCTTT	CASGRRGDTEAFF
TRBJ2-1	.	TRBV11-2	.	TGTGCCAGCAGCGGGACCTTTTTCAATGAGCAGTTCTTC	CASSGTFFNEQFF
TRBJ2-2	.	TRBV9	TRBD2	TGTGCCAGCAGCCCTGGACTAGCGGGAGGGAACACCGGGGAGCTGTTTTTT	CASSPGLAGGNTGELFF
TRBJ1-2	.	TRBV28	.	TGTGCCGCGGGGGTAGACTATGGCTACACCTTC	CAAGVDYGYTF
TRBJ1-1	.	TRBV28	TRBD1	TGTGCCAGCAGTACCCTAACAGGGGGCGCTGAAGCTTTCTTT	CASSTLTGGAEAFF
TRBJ2-1	.	TRBV29-1	TRBD1	TGCAGCGTTGAAGATCTTGGACAGGGACATGAGCAGTTCTTC	CSVEDLGQGHEQFF
TRBJ2-5	.	TRBV27	TRBD2	TGTGCCAGCAGTCCACTTGGGAGGGGCAGAGAGACCCAGTACTTC	CASSPLGRGRETQYF
TRBJ1-6	once	TRBV5-6	.	TGTGCCAGCAGCTTCGGCGGGACTTCCTATAATTCACCCCTCCACTTT	CASSFGGTSYNSPLHF
TRBJ2-2	once	TRBV13	.	TGTGCCAGCAGCCCCAACGGACTGAACACCGGGGAGCTGTTTTTT	CASSPNGLNTGELFF
TRBJ1-3	.	TRBV19	TRBD1	TGTGCCACCGGACAGGGTGTTATCGGAGGAAACACCATATATTTT	CATGQGVIGGNTIYF
TRBJ2-7	.	TRBV28	TRBD2	TGTGCCAGCAGGCCATCCTTCGCGGGAGGGCACTACGAGCAGTACTTC	CASRPSFAGGHYEQYF
TRBJ2-1	.	TRBV5-4	TRBD2	TGTGCCAGCAGCTCTATCGGGACTAGCGGGAGTCGGAGCTCCTACAATGAGCAGTTCTTC	CASSSIGTSGSRSSYNEQFF
TRBJ1-5	.	TRBV7-3	.	TGTGCCAGCAGCCCCGAGGGGGGCGGGCCCCAGCATTTT	CASSPEGGGPQHF
TRBJ1-5	once	TRBV4-1	TRBD1	TGCGCCAGCAGCCACCCGGGACAGGGCAAAAATCAGCCCCAGCATTTT	CASSHPGQGKNQPQHF
TRBJ2-1	.	TRBV7-6	TRBD2	TGTGCCAGCAGCTTAGTACCATTGGGACTAGCGGAAACCTACAATGAGCAGTTCTTC	CASSLVPLGLAETYNEQFF
TRBJ1-1	.	TRBV18	.	TGTGCCAGCTCACCCCCGGGTCCAGCCAATGAAGCTTTCTTT	CASSPPGPANEAFF
TRBJ2-7	once	TRBV15	TRBD2	TGTGCCACCAGCCGACAACGGGAGGGCCAGTACGAGCAGTACTTC	CATSRQREGQYEQYF